These 19 T cell receptor beta chains were all obtained from the same sample, sequenced in a study of blood T cell repertoires in COVID-19 (dated by TCRdb to 2020 to 2022). Libraries were built with the immunoSEQ multiplex PCR assay. Not all clones reach the TCRdb copy of this immuneACCESS table, which keeps in-frame sequences only. Checked studies attribute under half of the gap to unresolved V genes and leave the rest unexplained. This sample holds 250,000 to 350,000 clones; 85% to 90% were observed only once. About 2.2% of the sample is taken by the ten largest. Sequenced material: PBMCs or T cells enriched from blood (not recorded which). The receptors come from a woman under 30 who had recovered from COVID-19.

The gene calls are TRBV7-2 and TRBJ2-2; 7 bases agree with TRBD2. Trimming removed 5 bases from V and 6 bases from J; junction bases left unmatched: 12. The germline CDR1 and CDR2 sequences are SGHTA and FQGNSA. The CDR3 is made up of 16 amino acids. CDR3 in DNA: TGTGCCAGCAGCCTTAACTTCCAGCGGGGTTCCGGGGAGCTGTTTTTT. This gives the protein CASSLNFQRGSGELFF. Based on the CDR3 plus reference TRBV7-2 and TRBJ2-2, the full variable domain is GAGVSQSPSNKVTEKGKDVELRCDPISGHTALYWYRQSLGQGLEFLIYFQGNSAPDKSGLPSDRFSAERTGGSVSTLTIQRTQQEDSAVYLCASSLNFQRGSGELFFGEGSRLTVL.

The chain is built from TRBV11-2 and TRBJ1-2; TRBD1 matches at 7 bases. This CDR3 has 14 residues. Germline CDR1 and CDR2: SGHAT and FQNNGV. With 1 base clipped from V and 4 bases from J, the junction kept 3 bases outside the gene matches. The CDR3 region is CASSLGQGTYGYTF. CDR3 nucleotides: TGTGCCAGCAGCTTAGGACAGGGCACCTATGGCTACACCTTC. The full variable domain, in which reference TRBV11-2 and TRBJ1-2 provide the parts outside the CDR3, is EAGVAQSPRYKIIEKRQSVAFWCNPISGHATLYWYQQILGQGPKLLIQFQNNGVVDDSQLPKDRFSAERLKGVDSTLKIQPAKLEDSAVYLCASSLGQGTYGYTFGSGTRLTVV.

The gene calls are TRBV5-4 and TRBJ1-1; TRBD1 is a possible D gene (5 bases). The CDR3 contains 13 residues. The germline gives CDR1 SGHNT, CDR2 YYREEE (reference sequence). V gave up 4 bases and J gave up 3 bases, with 10 bases separating them. The CDR3 DNA reads TGTGCCAGCAGCGCCAGGGTTGACACTGAAGCTTTCTTT. Amino acids: CASSARVDTEAFF.

This chain joins TRBV10-3 and TRBJ1-4, with TRBD1 matching 7 bases. V shed 4 bases, J shed 5 bases, and the junction held 7 bases outside the gene matches. This CDR3 is 15 amino acids long. CDR1 and CDR2 from the germline V gene are ENHRY and SYGVKD. CDR3 protein: CAISARQGLNEKLFF. CDR3 bases: TGTGCCATCAGTGCCCGACAGGGATTGAATGAAAAACTGTTTTTT.

The CDR3 protein is CASSRRLRGSLAGATDTQYF. In nucleotides, the CDR3 is TGTGCCAGCAGCCGCCGACTTAGGGGGAGCCTAGCGGGGGCCACAGATACGCAGTATTTT. This chain links TRBV9 with TRBJ2-3; 10 bases fit TRBD2. The CDR3 is made up of 20 amino acids. Germline V CDR1 and CDR2: SGDLS, YYNGEE. The J segment lost 2 bases and the V segment lost 4 bases, leaving 19 bases of the junction unmatched.

The genes are TRBV28 and TRBJ2-1, with a possible D match to TRBD1 (6 bases). The CDR3 has 16 residues. V was clipped by 0 bases and J by 1 base, with 10 bases between them. The germline gives CDR1 MDHEN, CDR2 SYDVKM. CDR3 sequence: CASSLWGAGSYNEQFF. The DNA for the CDR3 is TGTGCCAGCAGTTTATGGGGGGCTGGTTCCTACAATGAGCAGTTCTTC.

J is TRBJ1-5 and V is TRBV2; TRBD1 might be the D (5 bases). The V gene's germline CDR1 is SNHLY and CDR2 FYNNEI. This CDR3 comprises 14 residues. V lost 9 bases, J lost 1 base, and 13 bases lay in between. The CDR3 bases are TGTGCCAGGTCGGGACTCCTAAGCAATCAGCCCCAGCATTTT. Translated: CARSGLLSNQPQHF.

The V gene is TRBV21-1, the J gene TRBJ1-5. TRBV21-1 is shown as a pseudogene. CDR3 length: 16 amino acids. The CDR3 protein is CASSKEPEGHNQPQHF. CDR3 DNA sequence: TGTGCCAGCAGCAAAGAACCGGAGGGGCACAATCAGCCCCAGCATTTT.

The chain couples TRBV6-2 or TRBV6-3 to TRBJ1-4; the match to TRBD1 covers 7 bases. Per germline, CDR1 MNHEY and CDR2 SVGEGT. Trimming cost V 4 bases and J 6 bases; bases outside gene matches: 11. The CDR3 runs to 16 residues. The DNA for the CDR3 is TGTGCCAGCAGTTTGCTCTTGACAGGGCAGGATGAAAAACTGTTTTTT. It codes for CASSLLLTGQDEKLFF.

This sequence joins TRBV6-5 and TRBJ1-1, with a possible D match to TRBD1 (6 bases). V shed 0 bases and J shed 4 bases, with 15 bases lying between them. CDR1 MNHEY and CDR2 SVGAGI come from the germline V gene. This CDR3 comprises 16 residues. CDR3 sequence: CASSYSTPGVTTEAFF. CDR3 nucleotide sequence: TGTGCCAGCAGTTACTCGACCCCAGGGGTGACCACTGAAGCTTTCTTT.

The V and J genes are TRBV5-5 and TRBJ1-2; D ambiguous. V was clipped by 4 bases and J by 2 bases, with 21 bases between them. Per the germline V gene, CDR1 is SGHKS and CDR2 is YYEKEE (reference sequence). CDR3 length: 17 residues. The CDR3 DNA is TGTGCCAGCAGCCTGAGCCTCACTCCGACAATCAACTATGGCTACACCTTC. Translated: CASSLSLTPTINYGYTF.

This chain uses TRBV13 with TRBJ2-3, with D perhaps TRBD2 (6 bases). V dropped 4 bases and J dropped 1 base, with 21 bases sitting between them. This CDR3 has 18 amino acids. CDR1 is PRHDT, CDR2 FYEKMQ, per germline (reference sequence). The CDR3 DNA is TGTGCCAGCAGCTCCCTAGTGGGGTTAGCGGCGCGCACAGATACGCAGTATTTT. Protein product: CASSSLVGLAARTDTQYF.

The chain has TRBV7-8 and TRBJ2-7, with D maybe TRBD1 (6 bases). This CDR3 spans 15 amino acids. V lost 5 bases to trimming and J lost 7 bases, with 21 bases between them. Germline CDR1 SGHVS, CDR2 FQNEAQ. CDR3 in amino acids: CASSHRGRGTLEQYF. The CDR3 DNA follows: TGTGCCAGCAGCCACCGGGGTAGGGGGACATTGGAGCAGTACTTC.

The V call is TRBV19, the J call TRBJ1-1; no definite D call. Trimming shortened V by 3 bases and J by 4 bases, and 18 bases separated the two germline ends. The length of the CDR3 is 16 residues. CDR1 and CDR2 from the germline V gene are LNHDA and SQIVND (reference sequence). The CDR3 loop is CASSISWVLTGTEAFF. As DNA, the CDR3 is TGTGCCAGTAGTATTTCTTGGGTCTTAACGGGCACTGAAGCTTTCTTT.

This rearrangement joins TRBV18 to TRBJ2-2; TRBD1 agrees at 11 bases. J lost 6 bases, V lost 4 bases, and 4 bases had no gene match. The CDR3 extends over 15 amino acids. The germline CDR1 and CDR2 sequences are KGHSH and LQKENI. The CDR3 region is CASSHGQGASGELFF. The CDR3 DNA is TGTGCCAGCTCACACGGACAGGGGGCATCCGGGGAGCTGTTTTTT. The whole variable domain, remainder taken from reference TRBV18 and TRBJ2-2, is NAGVMQNPRHLVRRRGQEARLRCSPMKGHSHVYWYRQLPEEGLKFMVYLQKENIIDESGMPKERFSAEFPKEGPSILRIQQVVRGDSAAYFCASSHGQGASGELFFGEGSRLTVL.

J is TRBJ1-2 and V is TRBV19; D ambiguous. CDR1 and CDR2 (germline): LNHDA, SQIVND (reference sequence). Between the trimmed V and J ends, which lost 3 bases and 3 bases, there was a span of 11 bases. The CDR3 sequence is 14 residues long. The CDR3 DNA is TGTGCCAGTAGTATTCCGCCAGCGTACTATGGCTACACCTTC. Translating gives CASSIPPAYYGYTF.

This chain connects TRBV3-1 (or the pseudogene TRBV3-2) to TRBJ1-1, with 7 bases aligning to TRBD1. Germline V gives CDR1 LGHDT, CDR2 YNNKEL (reference sequence). The CDR3 length is 16 residues. V dropped 5 bases and J dropped 3; count of bases not matched to a gene: 12. The CDR3: CASSTRFRGVYTEAFF. DNA for the CDR3: TGTGCCAGCAGCACCCGCTTCAGGGGGGTGTACACTGAAGCTTTCTTT.

V gene TRBV3-1 (or the pseudogene TRBV3-2) combines with J gene TRBJ1-1; D is uncertain. Looked up from germline, CDR1 is LGHDT and CDR2 is YNNKEL (reference sequence). Trimming removed 4 bases from V and 6 bases from J, with 12 bases in between. CDR3 size: 13 residues. The CDR3 DNA reads as TGTGCCAGCAGCCGATCCGTGGCCGCTGAAGCTTTCTTT. Translation gives CASSRSVAAEAFF.

The chain recombines TRBV5-1 with TRBJ1-5; 7 bases agree with TRBD1. The CDR3 has 16 residues. Trimming took 0 bases from V and 1 from J; bases not matched to a gene: 4. Looked up from germline, CDR1 is SGHRS and CDR2 is YFSETQ. The CDR3 protein is CASSLGQGGSNQPQHF. The CDR3 DNA reads TGCGCCAGCAGCTTGGGACAGGGTGGAAGCAATCAGCCCCAGCATTTT. The full variable domain, completed using reference TRBV5-1 and TRBJ1-5, is KAGVTQTPRYLIKTRGQQVTLSCSPISGHRSVSWYQQTPGQGLQFLFEYFSETQRNKGNFPGRFSGRQFSNSRSEMNVSTLELGDSALYLCASSLGQGGSNQPQHFGDGTRLSIL.